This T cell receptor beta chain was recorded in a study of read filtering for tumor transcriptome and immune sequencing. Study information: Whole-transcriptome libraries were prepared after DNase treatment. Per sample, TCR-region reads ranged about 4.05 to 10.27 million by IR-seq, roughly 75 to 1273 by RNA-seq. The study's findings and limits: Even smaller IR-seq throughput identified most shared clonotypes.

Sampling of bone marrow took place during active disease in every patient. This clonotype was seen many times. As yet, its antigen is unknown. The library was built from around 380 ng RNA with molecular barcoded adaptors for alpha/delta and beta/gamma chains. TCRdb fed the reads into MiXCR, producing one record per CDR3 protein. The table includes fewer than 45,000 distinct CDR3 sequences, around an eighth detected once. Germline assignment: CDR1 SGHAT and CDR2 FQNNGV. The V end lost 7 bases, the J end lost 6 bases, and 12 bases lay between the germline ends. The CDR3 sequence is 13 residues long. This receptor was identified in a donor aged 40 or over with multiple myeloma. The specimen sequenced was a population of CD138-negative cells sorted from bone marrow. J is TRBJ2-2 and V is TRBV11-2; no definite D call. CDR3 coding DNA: TGTGCCAGCACCCGACCAGGTCCCGGGGAGCTGTTTTTT. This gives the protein CASTRPGPGELFF. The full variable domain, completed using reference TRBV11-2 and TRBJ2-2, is EAGVAQSPRYKIIEKRQSVAFWCNPISGHATLYWYQQILGQGPKLLIQFQNNGVVDDSQLPKDRFSAERLKGVDSTLKIQPAKLEDSAVYLCASTRPGPGELFFGEGSRLTVL.